A single sample gave rise to the 20 T cell receptor beta chains below, sequenced in a study of Siglec-9 on CD8 T cells in melanoma. Generated by immunoSEQ multiplex PCR, the TCRdb table keeps only in-frame clones and is missing some. Of about 36,000 clones listed, more than 65% are singletons. Material for sequencing was Siglec-9- CD8+ T cells sorted from blood. The receptors come from a human donor in good health.

The gene calls are TRBV27 and TRBJ2-2; 11 bases line up with TRBD2. This CDR3 comprises 15 residues. Trimming removed 6 bases from V and 5 bases from J; junction bases left unmatched: 5. CDR1 MNHEY and CDR2 SMNVEV come from the germline V gene (reference sequence). This CDR3 reads CASSRSGGVTGELFF. CDR3 in DNA: TGTGCCAGCAGCCGTAGCGGGGGGGTTACCGGGGAGCTGTTTTTT.

This chain links TRBV15 with TRBJ2-6; tentatively, D is TRBD2 (6 bases). CDR3 length: 19 amino acids. Per the germline V gene, CDR1 is LNHNV and CDR2 is YYDKDF (reference sequence). With 1 base removed from V and 0 bases from J, the gap between germline ends came to 16 bases. CDR3 residues: CATSRGRGHRLSGANVLTF. DNA for the CDR3: TGTGCCACCAGCAGAGGGAGGGGTCATCGCCTCTCTGGGGCCAACGTCCTGACTTTC.

This chain's CDR3 is CASSIGGVGIGQPQHF. The CDR3 region has the DNA TGTGCCAGTAGTATAGGAGGAGTAGGGATTGGGCAGCCCCAGCATTTT. V usage is TRBV19 and J usage is TRBJ1-5; D unresolved. Germline values: CDR1 LNHDA, CDR2 SQIVND (reference sequence). V shed 1 base and J shed 7 bases, with 17 bases lying between them. The CDR3 loop spans 16 amino acids.

V is TRBV27 and J is TRBJ1-2, with D possibly matching TRBD1 (5 bases). Germline V gene lookup returns CDR1 MNHEY and CDR2 SMNVEV (reference sequence). The CDR3 loop spans 17 amino acids. The V end lost 1 base, the J end lost 0 bases, and 15 bases lay between the germline ends. The CDR3 spells CASSLFGTGITNYGYTF. The CDR3 DNA sequence: TGTGCCAGCAGTTTATTTGGAACAGGAATTACTAACTATGGCTACACCTTC.

The chain joins TRBV4-1 to TRBJ1-4; maybe TRBD1 (5 bases). This CDR3 comprises 15 residues. Deletions cut 4 bases from V and 6 bases from J, with 15 bases between. Germline V gene sequence: CDR1 MGHRA, CDR2 YSYEKL. As DNA, the CDR3 is TGCGCCAGCAGCCCCGTGACTCTGGGGGATGAAAAACTGTTTTTT. Amino acids: CASSPVTLGDEKLFF.

The gene calls are TRBV15 and TRBJ1-1; TRBD1 matches at 9 bases. The V gene end was trimmed by 3 bases and the J gene end by 1 base; junction bases not matched to a gene: 9. Germline V gene lookup returns CDR1 LNHNV and CDR2 YYDKDF (reference sequence). This CDR3 region has 17 residues. The CDR3 sequence: CATSSYGTGRSNTEAFF. CDR3 sequence (DNA): TGTGCCACCAGCAGTTACGGGACAGGGAGGTCGAACACTGAAGCTTTCTTT. The variable domain in full, with the rest retrieved from reference TRBV15 and TRBJ1-1, is DAMVIQNPRYQVTQFGKPVTLSCSQTLNHNVMYWYQQKSSQAPKLLFHYYDKDFNNEADTPDNFQSRRPNTSFCFLDIRSPGLGDTAMYLCATSSYGTGRSNTEAFFGQGTRLTVV.

This sequence joins TRBV28 and TRBJ2-7; 8 nucleotides align to TRBD2. The CDR3 totals 14 residues. From germline, CDR1 is MDHEN and CDR2 SYDVKM. Losses at the gene ends were 3 bases for V and 4 bases for J; bases not matched to a gene: 5. CDR3 sequence reads: CASSFVAGRYEQYF. CDR3 nucleotide sequence: TGTGCCAGCAGTTTCGTAGCGGGAAGGTACGAGCAGTACTTC. The variable domain in full, with the rest retrieved from reference TRBV28 and TRBJ2-7, is DVKVTQSSRYLVKRTGEKVFLECVQDMDHENMFWYRQDPGLGLRLIYFSYDVKMKEKGDIPEGYSVSREKKERFSLILESASTNQTSMYLCASSFVAGRYEQYFGPGTRLTVT.

Only a few counts were recorded for this clone. The chain joins TRBV19 to TRBJ1-5; no clear D. The V gene's germline CDR1 is LNHDA and CDR2 SQIVND (reference sequence). The CDR3 has 15 residues. V gave up 3 bases and J gave up 0 bases, with 9 bases separating them. The CDR3 spells CASSISSYSNQPQHF. Here the CDR3 DNA reads TGTGCCAGTAGTATCTCCAGTTATAGCAATCAGCCCCAGCATTTT.

The chain couples TRBV6-1 to TRBJ2-7, with D hard to call. The V gene lost 3 bases and the J gene lost 3 bases, with 21 bases spanning the gap. Germline V gives CDR1 MNHNS, CDR2 SASEGT. The CDR3 has 17 residues. In DNA form, the CDR3 reads TGTGCCAGCAGTGACCCGTCGTGGGGTAGTATAGACTACGAGCAGTACTTC. Its translation is CASSDPSWGSIDYEQYF.

This rearrangement joins TRBV6-5 to TRBJ2-7, with TRBD2 as a possible D gene (6 bases). V lost 5 bases, J lost 6 bases, and 14 bases lay in between. The CDR3 is made up of 13 amino acids. Germline V lookup: CDR1 MNHEY, CDR2 SVGAGI. The CDR3 DNA follows: TGTGCCAGCAGTCTCTTCGGTAGCGGCGAGCAGTACTTC. Its protein is CASSLFGSGEQYF.

Points on this clone: At the DNA level, this CDR3 is encoded by other sequences in the same sample as well. The chain has TRBV30 and TRBJ1-4; D ambiguous. Looked up from germline, CDR1 is GTSNPN and CDR2 is SVGIG (reference sequence). Trimming took 0 bases from V and 4 from J, leaving 6 bases between them. The length of the CDR3 is 13 residues. CDR3 nucleotide sequence: TGTGCCTGGAGTGTATTGATTAATGAAAAACTGTTTTTT. This encodes CAWSVLINEKLFF.

The chain recombines TRBV27 with TRBJ1-2, with a weak D call TRBD1 (5 bases). The CDR3 is made up of 12 amino acids. Germline CDR1 MNHEY, CDR2 SMNVEV (reference sequence). Trimming shortened V by 6 bases and J by 4 bases, and 9 bases separated the two germline ends. For the CDR3, the DNA is TGTGCCAGCAGGGATAGGGGCTATGGCTACACCTTC. Translated, it gives CASRDRGYGYTF.

The chain recombines TRBV2 with TRBJ2-5; a weak D match, TRBD2 (6 bases). Trimming shortened V by 6 bases and J by 5 bases, and 19 bases separated the two germline ends. The length of the CDR3 is 15 residues. Germline lookup yields CDR1 SNHLY and CDR2 FYNNEI. CDR3 loop: CASRGTSGPSETQYF. The CDR3 bases are TGTGCCAGCAGGGGGACTTCAGGTCCCAGCGAGACCCAGTACTTC.

The gene calls are TRBV6-5 and TRBJ1-6, with a possible D match to TRBD1 (5 bases). Germline V gene lookup returns CDR1 MNHEY and CDR2 SVGAGI. The CDR3 length is 16 residues. The V gene lost 0 bases and the J gene lost 6 bases, with 12 bases spanning the gap. CDR3 nucleotide sequence: TGTGCCAGCAGTTACTCTCGGCCGAGGGGTAATTCACCCCTCCACTTT. Protein: CASSYSRPRGNSPLHF.

This clone appeared a few times. This sequence joins TRBV9 and TRBJ1-2; no firm D call. The CDR3 spans 12 residues. Per germline, CDR1 SGDLS and CDR2 YYNGEE. V lost 4 bases, J lost 8 bases, and 12 bases lay in between. The CDR3 protein is CASSINSGGYTF. DNA for the CDR3: TGTGCCAGCAGCATTAACTCCGGAGGCTACACCTTC.

The chain has TRBV4-1 and TRBJ2-7, with TRBD1 as a possible D gene (6 bases). This CDR3 has 13 amino acids. V dropped 5 bases and J dropped 6 bases, with 14 bases sitting between them. CDR1 and CDR2 (germline): MGHRA, YSYEKL. Here the CDR3 reads CASSGSQGTEQYF. For the CDR3, the DNA is TGCGCCAGCAGCGGAAGCCAGGGGACCGAGCAGTACTTC.

This clone showed up just a few times. The chain couples TRBV4-2 to TRBJ1-1; D remains ambiguous. The ends were cut back, 0 bases at V and 1 base at J, with 9 bases in the middle. The CDR3 consists of 15 residues. Per the germline V gene, CDR1 is LGHNA and CDR2 is YNFKEQ. The CDR3 nucleotides read TGTGCCAGCAGCCAAGATGCCAGCCCGAACACTGAAGCTTTCTTT. Protein sequence: CASSQDASPNTEAFF.

The J gene is TRBJ2-6, the V gene TRBV6-5; D unresolved. V was trimmed by 8 bases and J by 0 bases, leaving 5 bases between them. CDR3 length: 13 residues. Per germline, CDR1 MNHEY and CDR2 SVGAGI. CDR3 in amino acids: CASGHSGANVLTF. As DNA, the CDR3 is TGTGCCAGCGGGCACTCTGGGGCCAACGTCCTGACTTTC.

V gene TRBV7-8 combines with J gene TRBJ1-2; no clear D gene. This CDR3 spans 14 amino acids. The germline V gene encodes CDR1 SGHVS and CDR2 FQNEAQ. Trimming removed 1 base at V and 4 bases at J, with 10 bases between. This CDR3 reads CASSLGVTVYGYTF. The CDR3, as DNA: TGTGCCAGCAGCTTAGGTGTTACAGTCTATGGCTACACCTTC.

The chain is built from TRBV29-1 and TRBJ2-1; no firm D call. Germline V gene sequence: CDR1 SQVTM, CDR2 ANQGSEA. V was clipped by 3 bases and J by 4 bases, with 4 bases between them. The length of the CDR3 is 11 residues. The CDR3 nucleotides are TGCAGCGTTGACTTGTACAATGAGCAGTTCTTC. Translation gives CSVDLYNEQFF.